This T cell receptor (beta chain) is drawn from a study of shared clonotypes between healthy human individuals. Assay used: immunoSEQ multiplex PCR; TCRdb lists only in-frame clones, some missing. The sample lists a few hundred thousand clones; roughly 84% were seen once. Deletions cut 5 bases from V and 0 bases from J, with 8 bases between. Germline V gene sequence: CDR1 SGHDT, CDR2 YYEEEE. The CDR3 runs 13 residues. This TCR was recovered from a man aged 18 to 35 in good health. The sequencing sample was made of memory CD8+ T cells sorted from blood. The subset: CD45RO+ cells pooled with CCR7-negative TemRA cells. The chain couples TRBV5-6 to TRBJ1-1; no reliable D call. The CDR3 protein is CASSSGLNTEAFF. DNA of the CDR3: TGTGCCAGCAGTTCCGGATTGAACACTGAAGCTTTCTTT.